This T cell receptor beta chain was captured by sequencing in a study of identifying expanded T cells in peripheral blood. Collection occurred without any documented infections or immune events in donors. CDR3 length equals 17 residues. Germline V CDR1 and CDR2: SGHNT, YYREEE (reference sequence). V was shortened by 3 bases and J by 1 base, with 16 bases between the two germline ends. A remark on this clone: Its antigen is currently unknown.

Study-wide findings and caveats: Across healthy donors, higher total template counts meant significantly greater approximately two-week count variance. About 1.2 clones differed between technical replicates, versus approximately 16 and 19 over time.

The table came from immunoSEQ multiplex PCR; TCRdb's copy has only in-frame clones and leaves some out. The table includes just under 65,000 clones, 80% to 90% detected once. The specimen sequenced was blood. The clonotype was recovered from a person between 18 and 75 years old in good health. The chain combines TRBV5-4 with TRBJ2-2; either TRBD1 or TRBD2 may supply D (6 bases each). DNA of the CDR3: TGTGCCAGCAGCTCGGGGGCCTGGGGACTGAACACCGGGGAGCTGTTTTTT. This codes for CASSSGAWGLNTGELFF.